The T cell receptor (beta chain) described here comes from a study of shared clonotypes between healthy human individuals. The method was immunoSEQ multiplex PCR; TCRdb's version includes in-frame clones alone and lacks a portion of them. Among some 2.3 million clones listed, over 85% were seen once. Whole-study results and caveats: Generation probabilities were higher for clonotypes shared across all four sorted-subset donors than for unshared ones.

This CDR3 is built from 14 residues. V lost 7 bases and J lost 4; bases outside the gene matches: 8. Germline CDR1 reads SQVTM; CDR2 reads ANQGSEA. In regard to this clone: Its target is unknown.

This sequence was found in a man aged 18-30 years in good health. Some clones in this sample may be carry-over from other donors' samples. The sequenced sample consisted of naive CD4+ T cells from PBMCs. Subset meaning: CD45RA+ positively selected. V and J are TRBV29-1 and TRBJ2-1, with 9 bases matching TRBD2. The CDR3 sequence: CSAARLAEYNEQFF. CDR3 bases: TGCAGCGCCGCCCGACTAGCGGAGTACAATGAGCAGTTCTTC.